This TCR beta chain came from a study of identical twins. The study's findings and limits: The study found that models underestimated out-of-frame TCR alpha sharing in monozygotic twins. In cord blood, abundant beta clonotypes had fewer insertions; memory showed no trend.

Template switching introduced a universal primer site, and the cDNA bore unique molecular identifiers. TCRdb analysed the 5' RACE reads with MiXCR anew, one entry per CDR3 protein. The sample holds some 570,000 distinct CDR3 sequences; under 25% are singletons and the top ten take approximately 0.5%. This CDR3 is 15 amino acids long. V dropped 5 bases and J dropped 5; count of bases not matched to a gene: 11. With regard to this clonotype: The antigen is unknown.

A further study also used this sample, focusing on yellow fever vaccine responses in identical twins. That source notes: Twins' vaccine T cell responses reportedly seemed partly convergent and partly personalized.

The clonotype originates from a woman aged 18-29 years in good health. The V call is TRBV12-3 or TRBV12-4, the J call TRBJ1-1, with TRBD1 identical over 7 bases. Sequenced: CD4+ T cells sorted from blood. The CDR3 sequence is CASSINGQEGTEAFF. CDR3 bases: TGTGCCAGCAGTATAAACGGACAGGAGGGTACTGAAGCTTTCTTT.